This TCR beta chain was sequenced in a study of blood T cell repertoires in COVID-19. Overall study context: The samples span acute and convalescent COVID-19 from the United States, Italy and Spain. T cells, B-cell-depleted T cells, or PBMCs provided the cDNA or gDNA that served as material.

Looked up from germline, CDR1 is MGHRA and CDR2 is YSYEKL. V lost 0 bases and J lost 10, with 10 bases in between. This CDR3 comprises 13 residues. Study processing details: Amplification with reference gene primers provided the estimates of nucleated cell counts. Assay used: immunoSEQ multiplex PCR; TCRdb lists only in-frame clones, some missing. V and J calls and clone size come straight from that table; D and trimming were deduced from the DNA. The sample records 51,000 or so clones, approximately 89% being singletons. The sequenced sample was peripheral blood. This TCR came from a man older than 75 with active or convalescent COVID-19. This rearrangement joins TRBV4-1 to TRBJ2-1; possibly TRBD2 for D (5 bases). The CDR3 DNA follows: TGCGCCAGCAGCCAAGAGGGCAGACTAGAGCAGTTCTTC. This gives the protein CASSQEGRLEQFF.